The 7 T cell receptor beta chains listed next were all sequenced from one sample in a study of vaccination effects on CD4 cells after COVID-19. Profiling relied on immunoSEQ multiplex PCR, and the TCRdb table lists in-frame clones only, not all of them. The sample contains 55,000 to 75,000 clones, 65% to 85% of which appear only once. These TCRs' antigens remain unknown. With the ViraFEST assay, the study expanded antigen-specific CD4+ T cells using viral peptide pools, then sequenced them. The culture ran for 10 to 11 days, and then CD4+ T cells were isolated. Vaccine recipients lacked prior SARS-CoV-2 infection and had negative nucleocapsid antibodies. The input for sequencing was CD4+ T cells from PBMCs cultured with HCoV-NL63 spike peptides, taken before COVID-19 vaccination. The receptors shown here come from a human donor who received a COVID-19 vaccine.

J is TRBJ1-3 and V is TRBV5-1; D unclear. Trimming pared 3 bases from V and 0 bases from J, leaving 10 bases between. Germline V gives CDR1 SGHRS, CDR2 YFSETQ. The CDR3 has 15 residues. The chain's CDR3 is CASSSLGSSGNTIYF. The DNA of the CDR3 is TGCGCCAGCAGCTCGCTCGGAAGCTCTGGAAACACCATATATTTT. The complete variable domain, with remaining parts taken from reference TRBV5-1 and TRBJ1-3, reads KAGVTQTPRYLIKTRGQQVTLSCSPISGHRSVSWYQQTPGQGLQFLFEYFSETQRNKGNFPGRFSGRQFSNSRSEMNVSTLELGDSALYLCASSSLGSSGNTIYFGEGSWLTVV.

The chain has TRBV30 and TRBJ2-2, with TRBD1 matching 8 bases. V shed 8 bases and J 6 bases; nucleotides not matched to a gene: 14. The V gene's germline CDR1 is GTSNPN and CDR2 SVGIG (reference sequence). CDR3 size: 15 residues. This CDR3 reads CATYRGKPWAGELFF. As DNA, the CDR3 is TGTGCCACCTACAGGGGGAAACCTTGGGCCGGGGAGCTGTTTTTT.

As concerns this clone: A read error may account for a junction end that differs from germline. For the CDR3, the DNA is TGTGCCAGCGGCTTCGGGACGGAACAAGAGACCCAGTACTTC. As protein: CASGFGTEQETQYF. V and J are TRBV5-6 and TRBJ2-5; D is possibly TRBD1 or TRBD2 (5 bases each). From germline, CDR1 is SGHDT and CDR2 YYEEEE. The CDR3 spans 14 residues.

There are a few counts of this clone. The chain uses TRBV6-5 and TRBJ1-5; 7 bases map to TRBD1. The V gene end was trimmed by 6 bases and the J gene end by 7 bases; junction bases not matched to a gene: 9. The CDR3 runs to 14 residues. The germline V gene has CDR1 MNHEY and CDR2 SVGAGI. The CDR3 sequence is CASRLDREGQPQHF. The DNA for the CDR3 is TGTGCCAGCAGACTAGACAGGGAGGGCCAGCCCCAGCATTTT.

The chain has TRBV19 and TRBJ1-5; D is unresolved. The CDR3 runs to 16 residues. V lost 7 bases, J lost 0 bases, and 16 bases lay in between. Germline V gene lookup returns CDR1 LNHDA and CDR2 SQIVND (reference sequence). Here the CDR3 reads CASKEIGRDSNQPQHF. DNA for the CDR3: TGTGCCAGTAAGGAGATCGGGAGGGATAGCAATCAGCCCCAGCATTTT.

The V call is TRBV19, the J call TRBJ1-5; 8 nucleotides match TRBD1. V was clipped by 5 bases and J by 7 bases; unmatched bases: 10. The germline gives CDR1 LNHDA, CDR2 SQIVND (reference sequence). There are 15 residues in the CDR3. The CDR3 DNA sequence: TGTGCCAGTAGTCCACTCGACAGGGGTAACCAGCCCCAGCATTTT. This translates into CASSPLDRGNQPQHF.

The chain uses TRBV5-1 and TRBJ2-4; D call uncertain. This CDR3 is built from 13 residues. Germline CDR1 SGHRS, CDR2 YFSETQ. V was cut by 0 bases and J by 12 bases, with 13 bases left in between. The CDR3 coding sequence is TGCGCCAGCAGCTTGGAGGGCGATCCTGATCAGTACTTC. Protein sequence: CASSLEGDPDQYF.